The present T cell receptor beta chain was sequenced within a study of control samples from healthy donors and cancer patients. The method was immunoSEQ multiplex PCR; TCRdb's version includes in-frame clones alone and lacks a portion of them. The sample carries some 99,000 clones, 90% recorded once. The germline V gene has CDR1 MRHNA and CDR2 SNTAGT. The V gene end was trimmed by 9 bases and the J gene end by 7 bases; junction bases not matched to a gene: 6. The CDR3 is made up of 13 amino acids. The specimen was blood. The source of this sequence is a human donor in good health. The donor label of this sample is uncertain. The genes are TRBV6-4 and TRBJ1-2; the match to TRBD1 covers 12 bases. The DNA of the CDR3 is TGTGCCAGACGGGGACAGGGGGCGCTTGGCTACACCTTC. This sequence encodes CARRGQGALGYTF.